One and the same sample provided the 17 T cell receptor beta chains below, sequenced in a study of monozygotic twins with inflammatory bowel disease. TCRdb re-called the 5' RACE reads and shows each CDR3 protein once, DNA omitted. The data include more than 300,000 distinct CDR3 sequences; the top ten clones carry 5.6%. Material for sequencing was blood. Source of these receptors: a human donor with ulcerative colitis or Crohn's disease, or a healthy co-twin of an affected twin (not recorded which).

V gene TRBV7-2 combines with J gene TRBJ2-1; TCRdb picks TRBD1, but there is no DNA to check that call. The CDR3 is 15 residues long. CDR1 SGHTA and CDR2 FQGNSA come from the germline V gene. CDR3 amino acids: CASSLEGQGVIEQFF.

V is TRBV29-1 and J is TRBJ2-1; TCRdb's D gene call, TRBD1, goes unchecked for lack of DNA. This CDR3 comprises 16 residues. Germline values: CDR1 SQVTM, CDR2 ANQGSEA. The CDR3 loop reads CSVWGVRRLAVNEQFF.

This chain connects TRBV7-8 to TRBJ1-5. The CDR3 loop spans 14 amino acids. Per the germline V gene, CDR1 is SGHVS and CDR2 is FQNEAQ. The CDR3 loop reads CASSLGRVLSPQHF.

The CDR3 region is CASSYSVDLTAFF. This chain uses TRBV6-5 with TRBJ1-1. The germline V gene has CDR1 MNHEY and CDR2 SVGAGI. The CDR3 length is 13 residues.

The chain employs TRBV4-3 and TRBJ2-3; the D gene TCRdb calls, TRBD2, cannot be checked with no DNA. CDR3 length equals 19 residues. Germline V CDR1 and CDR2: LGHNA, YSLEER. The CDR3 sequence: CASSQDRASGGAGTDTQYF.

The J gene is TRBJ2-7, the V gene TRBV7-8; TCRdb picks TRBD1, but there is no DNA to check that call. The CDR3 sequence is 16 residues long. The germline gives CDR1 SGHVS, CDR2 FQNEAQ. The CDR3 sequence is CASSFKGGLVSYEQYF.

This rearrangement joins TRBV7-8 to TRBJ2-1; TCRdb's D call of TRBD2 is untestable without DNA. The CDR3 consists of 15 residues. Germline lookup yields CDR1 SGHVS and CDR2 FQNEAQ. This CDR3 reads CASRTTRASPGEQFF.

The genes are TRBV6-5 and TRBJ2-2; lacking DNA, the TRBD1 call made by TCRdb goes unchecked. CDR3 length: 15 residues. CDR1 and CDR2 from the germline V gene are MNHEY and SVGAGI. This CDR3 is CASSYKGATTGELFF.

The chain employs TRBV30 and TRBJ2-7; TCRdb lists TRBD2, though no DNA is available to test this call. The CDR3 has 11 residues. Germline assignment: CDR1 GTSNPN and CDR2 SVGIG (reference sequence). CDR3: CAFSSGGEQYF.

This sequence joins TRBV6-5 and TRBJ1-4; as DNA is missing, the TRBD1 call by TCRdb cannot be tested. The CDR3 totals 18 residues. In germline, CDR1 is MNHEY, CDR2 SVGAGI. The CDR3: CASSYGATGKATNEKLFF.

The chain combines TRBV14 with TRBJ2-2; TCRdb gives TRBD1 as the D gene, but with no DNA this cannot be confirmed. The CDR3 is 14 residues long. The germline V gene encodes CDR1 SGHDN and CDR2 FVKESK. CDR3 sequence: CASSQAGRTGELFF.

The rearrangement links TRBV12-3 or TRBV12-4 to TRBJ2-7; TCRdb designates TRBD2, a call that cannot be tested without DNA. There are 16 residues in the CDR3. CDR3 sequence: CASSPAGSGWLYEQYF.

The chain has TRBV18 and TRBJ2-1. Germline CDR1 and CDR2: KGHSH and LQKENI. This CDR3 has 16 amino acids. CDR3 protein: CASSPPSGRSYNEQFF.

V and J are TRBV5-1 and TRBJ1-6. CDR1 and CDR2 (germline): SGHRS, YFSETQ. The CDR3 extends over 18 amino acids. The CDR3: CASSQGPLLTAINSPLHF.

The V call is TRBV20-1, the J call TRBJ1-5. CDR1 is DFQATT, CDR2 SNEGSKA, per germline (reference sequence). The CDR3 extends over 13 amino acids. CDR3 sequence reads: CSASSGLQQPQHF.

The CDR3: CASSYSSGYSTDTQYF. V and J are TRBV6-5 and TRBJ2-3; the TCRdb D gene call, TRBD1, has no DNA to confirm it. This CDR3 has 16 amino acids. CDR1 is MNHEY, CDR2 SVGAGI, per germline.

This chain connects TRBV7-2 to TRBJ2-2; TCRdb's D call, TRBD2, is unchecked because there is no DNA. Germline V CDR1 and CDR2: SGHTA, FQGNSA. CDR3 length equals 15 residues. CDR3 amino acids: CASSSRSEVVGELFF.